A single sample gave rise to the 18 T cell receptor beta chains below, sequenced in a study of T cells in Graves' hyperthyroidism and ophthalmopathy. Amplified TCR beta CDR3 regions derived from RNA transcripts. A set of HTBI primers served as the primers for a first-round RT-PCR of the TCR CDR3. Using its own MiXCR run on the multiplex PCR reads, TCRdb lists one record per CDR3 protein. Of a few hundred thousand distinct CDR3 sequences listed, around a sixth are singletons. The sample taken for sequencing was blood. These receptors came from a man aged 18-30 years with Graves' ophthalmopathy.

The table lists this clonotype with a few counts. The chain carries TRBV7-3 and TRBJ2-2; D is possibly TRBD1 (5 bases). V was trimmed by 1 base and J by 3 bases, leaving 6 bases between them. Germline CDR1 SGHTA, CDR2 FQGTGA. This CDR3 spans 14 amino acids. The CDR3 here is CASSLIRDTGELFF. DNA of the CDR3: TGTGCCAGCAGCTTAATCAGGGACACCGGGGAGCTGTTTTTT. Supplemented by reference TRBV7-3 and TRBJ2-2, the full variable domain reads GAGVSQTPSNKVTEKGKYVELRCDPISGHTALYWYRQSLGQGPEFLIYFQGTGAADDSGLPNDRFFAVRPEGSVSTLKIQRTERGDSAVYLCASSLIRDTGELFFGEGSRLTVL.

The table lists this clonotype with many counts. The CDR3, as DNA: TGCGCCAGCAGCTTGTTTGGGACAGAAGGGGAGGAAGCTTTCTTT. Its protein product is CASSLFGTEGEEAFF. The rearrangement uses TRBV5-1 and TRBJ1-1; TRBD1 matches at 7 bases. Germline assignment: CDR1 SGHRS and CDR2 YFSETQ. Germline trimming cut 1 base from V and 8 bases from J; bases unmatched to any gene: 11. The CDR3 is 15 amino acids.

The chain joins TRBV28 to TRBJ2-7, with TRBD1 matching over 11 bases. The CDR3 is made up of 14 amino acids. Germline values: CDR1 MDHEN, CDR2 SYDVKM. Trimming at V came to 7 bases and at J to 2 bases, leaving 4 bases not matched to a gene. CDR3 loop: CASTLDRGPYEQYF. CDR3 sequence (DNA): TGTGCCAGCACCCTGGACAGGGGGCCCTACGAGCAGTACTTC.

The chain links TRBV20-1 to TRBJ1-2; TRBD1 is a possible D gene (5 bases). With 6 bases removed from V and 2 bases from J, the gap between germline ends came to 13 bases. Germline V gene sequence: CDR1 DFQATT, CDR2 SNEGSKA (reference sequence). This CDR3 contains 13 residues. CDR3 sequence reads: CSATPGGNYGYTF. The CDR3 DNA is TGCAGTGCAACCCCCGGGGGGAACTATGGCTACACCTTC.

This chain connects TRBV14 to TRBJ1-2; D not resolved. This CDR3 spans 16 amino acids. Germline CDR1 and CDR2: SGHDN and FVKESK. The germline V and J ends were trimmed by 0 bases and 5 bases, with 16 bases remaining between them. The CDR3 DNA follows: TGTGCCAGCAGCCAAGAGGTGGGCCGCTCGGGATATGGCTACACCTTC. It encodes CASSQEVGRSGYGYTF. The variable domain in full, completed from reference TRBV14 and TRBJ1-2, reads EAGVTQFPSHSVIEKGQTVTLRCDPISGHDNLYWYRRVMGKEIKFLLHFVKESKQDESGMPNNRFLAERTGGTYSTLKVQPAELEDSGVYFCASSQEVGRSGYGYTFGSGTRLTVV.

In the case of this clonotype: Just one base apart from a much larger clone, this may be a read error. The chain couples TRBV7-9 to TRBJ1-4; D is perhaps TRBD1 (5 bases). The CDR3 is 13 residues long. Trimming stripped 5 bases from V and 11 bases from J, with 15 bases between. The germline gives CDR1 SEHNR, CDR2 FQNEAQ (reference sequence). DNA for the CDR3: TGTGCCAGCAGCCCAAGACGGGGGACCAAACTGTTTTTT. Protein sequence: CASSPRRGTKLFF.

V gene TRBV7-9 combines with J gene TRBJ2-3; D remains unclear. Trimming removed 0 bases at V and 1 base at J, with 8 bases between. Germline V gene sequence: CDR1 SEHNR, CDR2 FQNEAQ (reference sequence). This CDR3 contains 15 residues. As DNA, the CDR3 is TGTGCCAGCAGCTTAGCAGGGAAGGGCACAGATACGCAGTATTTT. Translated: CASSLAGKGTDTQYF.

The chain joins TRBV29-1 to TRBJ1-4; no clear D. The CDR3 sequence is 12 residues long. Trimming left V 4 bases short and J 5 bases short, with 8 bases between. Germline V lookup: CDR1 SQVTM, CDR2 ANQGSEA. Here the CDR3 DNA reads TGCAGCGTTGTATCCGGGAATGAAAAACTGTTTTTT. Amino acids: CSVVSGNEKLFF.

This clonotype has a count of ten or more. V gene TRBV7-2 combines with J gene TRBJ2-3; D may be TRBD1 (6 bases). CDR1 and CDR2 from the germline V gene are SGHTA and FQGNSA. Trimming left V 5 bases short and J 6 bases short, with 18 bases between. CDR3 length: 15 residues. CDR3 DNA: TGTGCCAGCAGCCCCAGATGGACAGAAGAGGATACGCAGTATTTT. Amino acids: CASSPRWTEEDTQYF.

This clonotype was detected ten times or more. The V and J genes are TRBV5-1 and TRBJ2-7; TRBD1 might be the D (6 bases). Per germline, CDR1 SGHRS and CDR2 YFSETQ. The V end was cut by 1 base, the J end by 2 bases, with 13 bases between. CDR3 size: 15 residues. In DNA form, the CDR3 reads TGCGCCAGCAGCTTGACGCAGGGGCGGACCTACGAGCAGTACTTC. It encodes CASSLTQGRTYEQYF.

There are many counts of this clonotype. This rearrangement joins TRBV12-3 or TRBV12-4 to TRBJ2-5, with a weak D call TRBD2 (5 bases). The CDR3 totals 13 residues. V dropped 9 bases and J dropped 2 bases, with 13 bases sitting between them. This CDR3 is CASPGLVQETQYF. The CDR3 DNA sequence: TGTGCCAGTCCCGGACTCGTACAAGAGACCCAGTACTTC.

V is TRBV18 and J is TRBJ2-2, with 7 bases matching TRBD2. The germline CDR1 and CDR2 sequences are KGHSH and LQKENI. The CDR3 consists of 15 residues. V was clipped by 6 bases and J by 6 bases; unmatched bases: 10. This CDR3 reads CASSQVGTTAGELFF. The CDR3 bases are TGTGCCAGCTCCCAAGTTGGGACTACCGCCGGGGAGCTGTTTTTT.

CDR3 bases: TGTGCCAGCAGCCCGAGTACTAGCGGGTCCTACGAGCAGTACTTC. Its protein product is CASSPSTSGSYEQYF. The rearrangement uses TRBV11-2 and TRBJ2-7, with TRBD2 identical over 9 bases. Germline V gene sequence: CDR1 SGHAT, CDR2 FQNNGV. CDR3 length: 15 residues. The V gene end was trimmed by 5 bases and the J gene end by 1 base; junction bases not matched to a gene: 6.

The rearrangement joins TRBV7-9 to TRBJ1-5; weak D call: TRBD1 (5 bases). Per the germline V gene, CDR1 is SEHNR and CDR2 is FQNEAQ (reference sequence). There are 12 residues in the CDR3. The V end lost 5 bases, the J end lost 6 bases, and 8 bases lay between the germline ends. The CDR3 spells CASSQGFQPQHF. The CDR3 region has the DNA TGTGCCAGCAGCCAGGGATTTCAGCCCCAGCATTTT.

CDR3 region: CASSSSNLYGYTF. The CDR3 DNA follows: TGTGCCAGCAGTTCCTCAAACCTCTATGGCTACACCTTC. The chain carries TRBV6-2 or TRBV6-3 and TRBJ1-2; no clear D gene. CDR1 and CDR2 (germline): MNHEY, SVGEGT. V was trimmed by 4 bases and J by 4 bases, leaving 10 bases between them. This CDR3 comprises 13 residues.

The J gene is TRBJ2-7, the V gene TRBV20-1, with D tentatively TRBD1 (7 bases). Germline-derived CDR1 and CDR2 are DFQATT and SNEGSKA (reference sequence). V was shortened by 6 bases and J by 4 bases, with 19 bases between the two germline ends. The CDR3 extends over 14 amino acids. CDR3 sequence reads: CSALGGQTLYEQYF. For the CDR3, the DNA is TGCAGTGCCCTGGGGGGACAGACCCTTTACGAGCAGTACTTC.

This clonotype was recorded once. In DNA form, the CDR3 reads TGCGCCAGCAGCCTAGTAGCGGCCCCCTACGAGCAGTACTTC. Translation: CASSLVAAPYEQYF. This chain links TRBV4-1 with TRBJ2-7; tentatively, D is TRBD2 (6 bases). Germline V gives CDR1 MGHRA, CDR2 YSYEKL. The CDR3 spans 14 residues. V was trimmed by 4 bases and J by 2 bases, leaving 12 bases between them.

This chain joins TRBV20-1 and TRBJ2-1; 14 bases are shared with TRBD2. J gave up 4 bases and V 5 bases, and 13 bases lay outside the gene matches. The CDR3 has 18 amino acids. CDR1 is DFQATT and CDR2 is SNEGSKA in the germline V gene (reference sequence). The CDR3 reads CSAPTTSGGAGGYNEQFF. The CDR3 region has the DNA TGCAGTGCTCCCACGACTAGCGGGGGGGCGGGTGGATACAATGAGCAGTTCTTC.